These 11 T cell receptor beta chains were sequenced from one sample in a study of blood T cell repertoires in COVID-19. Here immunoSEQ multiplex PCR was the method, and the copy in TCRdb shows in-frame clones only, minus some. The sample records over 70,000 clones, 80% being singletons. The sequencing sample was made of peripheral blood. The receptors were sampled from a man between 70 and 80 years old who had recovered from COVID-19.

This clone was seen once. The chain is built from TRBV2 and TRBJ2-5; 7 nucleotides line up with TRBD2. CDR1 is SNHLY and CDR2 is FYNNEI in the germline V gene. V lost 1 base to trimming and J lost 4 bases; unmatched junction nucleotides: 6. This CDR3 comprises 15 residues. The CDR3 loop is CASSEERGTLETQYF. Here the CDR3 DNA reads TGTGCCAGCAGTGAAGAGCGGGGTACTCTAGAGACCCAGTACTTC.

V and J are TRBV15 and TRBJ1-5; maybe TRBD1 (5 bases). CDR1 LNHNV and CDR2 YYDKDF come from the germline V gene (reference sequence). The CDR3 length is 17 residues. V gave up 1 base and J gave up 1 base, with 14 bases separating them. This chain's CDR3 is CATSRVGGVGSNQPQHF. The CDR3 DNA reads TGTGCCACCAGCAGAGTAGGAGGGGTAGGAAGCAATCAGCCCCAGCATTTT.

V usage is TRBV4-2 and J usage is TRBJ2-1, with TRBD2 matching over 11 bases. Trimming at V came to 6 bases and at J to 4 bases, leaving 14 bases not matched to a gene. The CDR3 covers 18 residues. Germline lookup yields CDR1 LGHNA and CDR2 YNFKEQ. The CDR3 protein is CASSQRWLAGGGYNEQFF. The CDR3 DNA sequence: TGTGCCAGCAGTCAAAGATGGCTAGCGGGGGGTGGATACAATGAGCAGTTCTTC.

This clone was counted once. The chain carries TRBV27 and TRBJ2-1, with D maybe TRBD2 (5 bases). V was shortened by 1 base and J by 9 bases, with 13 bases between the two germline ends. This CDR3 is 14 amino acids long. Looked up from germline, CDR1 is MNHEY and CDR2 is SMNVEV (reference sequence). CDR3 loop: CASSLLIEGSEQFF. CDR3 sequence (DNA): TGTGCCAGCAGTTTATTAATTGAGGGATCTGAGCAGTTCTTC.

The J gene is TRBJ2-7, the V gene TRBV27; the D is unclear. CDR1 is MNHEY and CDR2 is SMNVEV in the germline V gene (reference sequence). V was clipped by 1 base and J by 6 bases, with 16 bases between them. The CDR3 loop spans 15 amino acids. CDR3 sequence reads: CASSLFMLEPLEQYF. CDR3 nucleotide sequence: TGTGCCAGCAGTTTATTTATGCTAGAACCCCTCGAGCAGTACTTC.

The table lists this clone with a few counts. V gene TRBV6-4 combines with J gene TRBJ1-6; D gene ambiguous. The CDR3 consists of 13 residues. Trimming took off 6 bases at V and 6 bases at J, with 9 bases between the two ends. The V gene's germline CDR1 is MRHNA and CDR2 SNTAGT. CDR3 nucleotide sequence: TGTGCCAGCAGCCCTGAGGGTAATTCACCCCTCCACTTT. Translated: CASSPEGNSPLHF.

The chain is built from TRBV18 and TRBJ2-3; possible D gene TRBD1, 5 bases. The CDR3 has 18 amino acids. Trimming pared 4 bases from V and 1 base from J, leaving 21 bases between. Germline assignment: CDR1 KGHSH and CDR2 LQKENI. CDR3 sequence: CASSRTTSRQGGTDTQYF. Written as DNA, the CDR3 is TGTGCCAGCTCACGCACGACAAGCCGCCAAGGGGGCACAGATACGCAGTATTTT. The full variable domain, completed using reference TRBV18 and TRBJ2-3, is NAGVMQNPRHLVRRRGQEARLRCSPMKGHSHVYWYRQLPEEGLKFMVYLQKENIIDESGMPKERFSAEFPKEGPSILRIQQVVRGDSAAYFCASSRTTSRQGGTDTQYFGPGTRLTVL.

The V call is TRBV5-5, the J call TRBJ2-2, with D uncertain. Germline V gene lookup returns CDR1 SGHKS and CDR2 YYEKEE (reference sequence). The CDR3 is made up of 14 amino acids. V lost 0 bases and J lost 1, with 4 bases in between. The CDR3 nucleotides read TGTGCCAGCAGCTTGGCAGTGAACACCGGGGAGCTGTTTTTT. Its protein is CASSLAVNTGELFF.

This chain uses TRBV28 with TRBJ2-7; 8 bases align to TRBD2. Germline V gives CDR1 MDHEN, CDR2 SYDVKM. The CDR3 runs to 14 residues. After removal of 9 bases from V and 5 bases from J, the junction contained 12 bases not matched to a gene. The CDR3 region is CASAPGGDVNEQYF. CDR3 nucleotide sequence: TGTGCCAGTGCTCCCGGGGGGGACGTTAACGAGCAGTACTTC.

This rearrangement joins TRBV19 to TRBJ2-3; TRBD2 matches 7 bases. The CDR3 sequence is 18 residues long. The germline CDR1 and CDR2 sequences are LNHDA and SQIVND (reference sequence). J gave up 1 base and V 4 bases, and 14 bases lay outside the gene matches. The CDR3 region is CASSTLLGGGERTDTQYF. DNA of the CDR3: TGTGCCAGTAGTACCCTCCTAGGTGGGGGGGAGCGCACAGATACGCAGTATTTT.

The rearrangement uses TRBV29-1 and TRBJ2-7, with D maybe TRBD2 (7 bases). The CDR3 length is 14 residues. Germline lookup yields CDR1 SQVTM and CDR2 ANQGSEA. Trimming cost V 6 bases and J 0 bases, with 15 bases left between them. The CDR3 spells CSVREGGGSYEQYF. CDR3 nucleotides: TGCAGCGTCCGCGAAGGGGGGGGCTCCTACGAGCAGTACTTC.